In its sample, the clone carrying this T cell receptor (beta chain) was seen once. The DNA is omitted, as the CDR3 cannot be located on it reliably, and the CDR3 follows TCRdb's listing. Ends included, the CDR3 has 15 residues. The V gene's germline CDR1 is SGHTA and CDR2 FQGNSA. This specimen belongs to a study of blood T cell repertoires in COVID-19. How the authors handled the data: Amplified reference gene primers provided the basis for estimating nucleated cell counts. Produced via immunoSEQ multiplex PCR; TCRdb's table is partial and in-frame only. V and J calls and clone size are those listed in that table; D and trimming were worked out from the DNA. The sample carries about 300,000 clones, around 89% recorded once.

This TCR was recovered from a woman between 25 and 40 years old with COVID-19, enrolled during active disease. The chain links TRBV7-2 to TRBJ2-2; no DNA check was done on the table's D call, TRBD2. The sequenced material came from peripheral blood. The CDR3: CASSFGPGNTGELFF.